Listed here are 6 T cell receptor beta chains from one sample, sequenced in a study of technical replicates of blood from a handful of donors. Measured with immunoSEQ multiplex PCR; TCRdb has only the in-frame clones, and not every one. The sample records about 83,000 clones, roughly 92% being singletons. Sequencing input: T cells isolated from PBMCs. The source is a human donor in good health.

CDR3 region: CASSILQGNTEAFF. The CDR3, as DNA: TGTGCCAGCAGCATATTACAGGGGAACACTGAAGCTTTCTTT. J is TRBJ1-1 and V is TRBV11-2, with a tentative D call TRBD1 (6 bases). Trimming removed 5 bases from V and 1 base from J, with 11 bases in between. Per germline, CDR1 SGHAT and CDR2 FQNNGV. The CDR3 length is 14 residues.

The chain joins TRBV6-5 to TRBJ1-2; D unresolved. The ends were cut back, 0 bases at V and 3 bases at J, with 11 bases in the middle. Germline V gene lookup returns CDR1 MNHEY and CDR2 SVGAGI. This CDR3 comprises 15 residues. DNA of the CDR3: TGTGCCAGCAGTTACTCGAGTACTACCTACTATGGCTACACCTTC. Residues: CASSYSSTTYYGYTF.

The gene calls are TRBV4-1 and TRBJ2-7; TRBD1 aligns across 7 bases. Looked up from germline, CDR1 is MGHRA and CDR2 is YSYEKL. J lost 1 base, V lost 2 bases, and 20 bases had no gene match. The CDR3 is made up of 20 amino acids. The CDR3: CASSQQPRTGTAGGSYEQYF. The CDR3 DNA follows: TGCGCCAGCAGCCAACAGCCCCGGACAGGCACGGCGGGTGGATCCTACGAGCAGTACTTC.

This chain connects TRBV15 to TRBJ2-1, with TRBD2 matching over 11 bases. This CDR3 has 13 residues. Germline lookup yields CDR1 LNHNV and CDR2 YYDKDF (reference sequence). The V and J ends lost 11 bases and 7 bases, in that order; junction bases with no gene match: 7. CDR3 bases: TGTGCCGCGTTGGGGACTAGCGGAAATGAGCAGTTCTTC. It codes for CAALGTSGNEQFF.

This sequence joins TRBV15 and TRBJ2-3; D is possibly TRBD2 (6 bases). Trimming pared 0 bases from V and 2 bases from J, leaving 9 bases between. CDR3 length: 15 amino acids. Germline V gene data show CDR1 as LNHNV and CDR2 as YYDKDF (reference sequence). CDR3 sequence reads: CATSRDRGYTDTQYF. In nucleotides, the CDR3 is TGTGCCACCAGCAGAGATCGGGGGTACACAGATACGCAGTATTTT.

The V gene is TRBV10-3, the J gene TRBJ2-5, with 8 bases identical to TRBD1. This CDR3 region has 15 residues. The germline V gene has CDR1 ENHRY and CDR2 SYGVKD. The V segment lost 10 bases and the J segment 2 bases; nucleotides outside the gene matches: 12. The CDR3 nucleotides read TGTGCCACCGGGTCGGGGCAGGGGGCTCAAGAGACCCAGTACTTC. Translating it yields CATGSGQGAQETQYF.